The rows below give T cell receptor beta chains drawn from one sample of a study of blood T cell repertoires in COVID-19. TCRdb's copy holds only in-frame clones and misses some; the assay was immunoSEQ multiplex PCR. The sample includes about 240,000 clones, approximately 83% of them seen just once. What was sequenced was PBMCs or T cells enriched from blood (not recorded which). The receptor source for this set is a woman in her thirties or forties with acute COVID-19. Both conserved end residues are part of each CDR3. The order of the fields is clone size, J gene, D gene, V gene, CDR3 DNA, CDR3 protein. The D gene is left open where the match is weak. Clone sizes are given selectively: once, few, many, or a class where the clone is expanded.

-,TRBJ2-3,-,TRBV27,TGTGCCAGCAGTCCCCGCGCCATTAGTCGCACAGATACGCAGTATTTT,CASSPRAISRTDTQYF
once,TRBJ2-7,TRBD2,TRBV27,TGTGCCAGCAGTTCAATAGCGGGAGTCCCCTACGAGCAGTACTTC,CASSSIAGVPYEQYF
-,TRBJ2-7,-,TRBV2,TGTGCCAGCAGCCCTCTGACAGGCTCCTACGAGCAGTACTTC,CASSPLTGSYEQYF
-,TRBJ1-1,-,TRBV7-9,TGTGCCAGCAGCTTAGTAGGCCCTAGAACGGGCACTGAAGCTTTCTTT,CASSLVGPRTGTEAFF
-,TRBJ1-1,-,TRBV27,TGTGCCAGCAGTTTGGCAGGAATGAACACTGAAGCTTTCTTT,CASSLAGMNTEAFF
-,TRBJ1-1,-,TRBV21-1,TGTGCCAGCAGCAAACTCGGTGACAGGAATACTGAAGCTTTCTTT,CASSKLGDRNTEAFF
once,TRBJ1-2,TRBD1,TRBV7-9,TGTGCCAGCAGCTTAGCGCAGGGGGCGGGCTATGGCTACACCTTC,CASSLAQGAGYGYTF
few,TRBJ2-1,TRBD2,TRBV24-1,TGTGCCACCAGTGACCCTACTAGCGGGAGGCCCAATGAGCAGTTCTTC,CATSDPTSGRPNEQFF
-,TRBJ2-5,TRBD2,TRBV5-4,TGTGCCAGCAGCGCCGGGACTAGAGGGGAGGCCCAGTACTTC,CASSAGTRGEAQYF
few,TRBJ2-2,TRBD1,TRBV6-5,TGTGCCAGCAGTTCCCGACAGGGGAACACCGGGGAGCTGTTTTTT,CASSSRQGNTGELFF
-,TRBJ1-5,-,TRBV12-3/TRBV12-4,TGTGCCAGCAGTTTAATGGACAAGATGTATTTT,CASSLMDKMYF
-,TRBJ1-4,-,TRBV9,TGTGCCAGCAGCGTAACTCACGCAACTAATGAAAAACTGTTTTTT,CASSVTHATNEKLFF
once,TRBJ1-2,-,TRBV11-3,TGTGCCAGCAGCTTAGCCGCCGAGACAAGTTATGGCTACACCTTC,CASSLAAETSYGYTF
-,TRBJ2-7,TRBD2,TRBV4-1,TGCGCCAGCAGCCAGATAACGGGAGGCCTACCCTACGAGCAGTACTTC,CASSQITGGLPYEQYF
once,TRBJ1-6,-,TRBV5-1,TGCGCCAGCAGCTATGATCTAGGGGGCTCCTATAATTCACCCCTCCACTTT,CASSYDLGGSYNSPLHF
-,TRBJ1-1,-,TRBV28,TGTGCCAGCAGTTTATACCCTAACAGCGGGGCTTTCTTT,CASSLYPNSGAFF
-,TRBJ2-3,TRBD2,TRBV12-3/TRBV12-4,TGTGCCAGCGCCAGCGGGAGGGCAGATACGCAGTATTTT,CASASGRADTQYF
-,TRBJ2-7,-,TRBV5-1,TGCGCCAGCAGCTTGGACAGGGCCTCCTACGAGCAGTACTTC,CASSLDRASYEQYF
-,TRBJ2-7,TRBD1,TRBV5-1,TGCGCCAGCAGCCAAGGACAGGGGGCGCTTCTTGGAGAGCAGTACTTC,CASSQGQGALLGEQYF
once,TRBJ2-7,-,TRBV4-2,TGTGCCAGCAGCCAGGCGGTTCTCTCCTACGAGCAGTACTTC,CASSQAVLSYEQYF
few,TRBJ2-1,TRBD2,TRBV29-1,TGCAGCGTTGATCTGGGACTAGCGGGAGGTACTTACAATGAGCAGTTCTTC,CSVDLGLAGGTYNEQFF
-,TRBJ2-5,-,TRBV6-5,TGTGCCAGCACCTCCACAAAAGAGACCCAGTACTTC,CASTSTKETQYF
-,TRBJ2-7,-,TRBV5-5,TGTGCCAGCCAAGGAGCCGGGACAAACTCCTACGAGCAGTACTTC,CASQGAGTNSYEQYF
-,TRBJ2-1,-,TRBV7-2,TGTGCCAGCAGCTTAGGCCGATCGTGGCAGGGATACAATGAGCAGTTCTTC,CASSLGRSWQGYNEQFF
once,TRBJ2-7,-,TRBV5-6,TGTGCCAGCAGCTTGGTTGCCAGGGGAAAGGAGGAGCAGTACTTC,CASSLVARGKEEQYF
-,TRBJ1-3,-,TRBV30,TGTGCCTTCCCCTCCTTCTACGGCTCTGGAAACACCATATATTTT,CAFPSFYGSGNTIYF
-,TRBJ1-2,-,TRBV5-1,TGCGCCAGCAGCTTGGTGGTGGGGCGCAGGGATAACTATGGCTACACCTTC,CASSLVVGRRDNYGYTF
-,TRBJ2-2,TRBD1,TRBV6-5,TGTGCCAGCAGTCCCAGGGACAGTTTTGACGGGGAGCTGTTTTTT,CASSPRDSFDGELFF
-,TRBJ2-5,-,TRBV7-9,TGTGCCAGCAGTCCTACCGCGGCCTCAGAGACCCAGTACTTC,CASSPTAASETQYF
once,TRBJ1-2,-,TRBV6-1,TGTGCCAGCAGTGAGCAGGGTTGGGGCTACACCTTC,CASSEQGWGYTF
-,TRBJ2-3,TRBD2,TRBV29-1,TGCAGCGTTGACCGCTCGGGGGGTACAGATACGCAGTATTTT,CSVDRSGGTDTQYF
once,TRBJ2-1,TRBD1,TRBV24-1,TGTGCCACCAGTGATCGGTCCGGATCCGGACAGGCTCGGTACAATGAGCAGTTCTTC,CATSDRSGSGQARYNEQFF
-,TRBJ2-3,TRBD2,TRBV13,TGTGCCAGCAGCCCGACAGGGACTAGCGGTAGAGTCACAGATACGCAGTATTTT,CASSPTGTSGRVTDTQYF
-,TRBJ2-2,-,TRBV12-3/TRBV12-4,TGTGCCAGCAGTTTCTATAACACCGGGGAGCTGTTTTTT,CASSFYNTGELFF
-,TRBJ1-2,-,TRBV19,TGTGCCAGTAGTACCATACTCCAGGTGCACTATGGCTACACCTTC,CASSTILQVHYGYTF
once,TRBJ2-7,TRBD1,TRBV14,TGTGCCAGCAGCCAAGAAGGTACTCGGACAGGGTATCCCTACGAGCAGTACTTC,CASSQEGTRTGYPYEQYF
-,TRBJ2-3,-,TRBV12-3/TRBV12-4,TGTGCCAGCAGTGAAACAAACACAGATACGCAGTATTTT,CASSETNTDTQYF
-,TRBJ2-1,-,TRBV2,TGTGCCAGCACGAGGATCGGGGATGAGCAGTTCTTC,CASTRIGDEQFF
-,TRBJ2-1,TRBD2,TRBV19,TGTGCCAGTAGTATAAACGGGAGGGCCGGTGATGAGCAGTTCTTC,CASSINGRAGDEQFF
-,TRBJ2-3,-,TRBV5-5,TGTGCCAGCGTCTTTCTCGGGAACACAGATACGCAGTATTTT,CASVFLGNTDTQYF
-,TRBJ1-1,-,TRBV21-1,TGTGCCAGCAGCAAGATCAGGGGAAACACTGAAGCTTTCTTT,CASSKIRGNTEAFF
once,TRBJ1-2,TRBD1,TRBV10-3,TGTGCCATCAGCCAACAGGGGCCAGGCTATGGCTACACCTTC,CAISQQGPGYGYTF
-,TRBJ2-2,TRBD2,TRBV5-1,TGCGCCAGCACCACTAGCGCGACCACCGGGGAGCTGTTTTTT,CASTTSATTGELFF
-,TRBJ2-7,TRBD2,TRBV25-1,TGTGCCAGCAGTGAGACCGGGACTAGCGGGATTTACTACGAGCAGTACTTC,CASSETGTSGIYYEQYF
-,TRBJ2-2,TRBD1,TRBV30,TGTGCCTGGACAGGGGGATGGACCGGGGAGCTGTTTTTT,CAWTGGWTGELFF
-,TRBJ2-3,TRBD1,TRBV11-1,TGTGCCAGCAGCCCACGGGACAGGGAAGATACGCAGTATTTT,CASSPRDREDTQYF
-,TRBJ2-5,-,TRBV29-1,TGCAGCGTTGGTGAGGGATTTCAAGAGACCCAGTACTTC,CSVGEGFQETQYF
-,TRBJ2-1,TRBD2,TRBV4-2,TGTGCCAGCAGCCCCTCTAGAACTAGCGGGAGTTGGGTCAATGAGCAGTTCTTC,CASSPSRTSGSWVNEQFF